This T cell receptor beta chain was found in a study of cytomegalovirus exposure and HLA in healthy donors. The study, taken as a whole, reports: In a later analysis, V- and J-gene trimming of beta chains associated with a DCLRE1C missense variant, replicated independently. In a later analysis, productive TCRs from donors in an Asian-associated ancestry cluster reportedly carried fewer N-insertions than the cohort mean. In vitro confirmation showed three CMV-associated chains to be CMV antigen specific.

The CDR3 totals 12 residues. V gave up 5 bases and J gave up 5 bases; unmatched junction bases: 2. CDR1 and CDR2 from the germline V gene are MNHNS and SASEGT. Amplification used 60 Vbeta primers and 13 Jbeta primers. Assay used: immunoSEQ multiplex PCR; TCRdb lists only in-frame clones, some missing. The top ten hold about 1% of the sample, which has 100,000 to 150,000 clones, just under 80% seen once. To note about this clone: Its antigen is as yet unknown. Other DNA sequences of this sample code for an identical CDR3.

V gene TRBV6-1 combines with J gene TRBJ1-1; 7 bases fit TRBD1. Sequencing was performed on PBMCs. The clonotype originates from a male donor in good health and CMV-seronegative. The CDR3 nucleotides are TGTGCCAGCAGTATACAGGGGACTGAAGCTTTCTTT. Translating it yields CASSIQGTEAFF.